What follows are 5 T cell receptor beta chains derived from one specimen sequenced in a study of vaccination effects on CD4 cells after COVID-19. Their cognate antigens are unknown. Sequenced by immunoSEQ multiplex PCR; TCRdb stores in-frame clones only, minus some. The sample holds fewer than 90,000 clones, roughly 80% seen once. Expansion with viral peptide pools was applied to antigen-specific CD4+ T cells by the ViraFEST assay prior to sequencing. Around day 10 of culture, CD4+ T cells were separated out. Vaccination of participants consisted of two doses of either the BNT162b2 or mRNA-1273 vaccine. Sequenced here: CD4+ T cells from PBMCs cultured with HCoV-OC43 spike peptides, sampled after COVID-19 vaccination. Subset: HCoV-OC43 spike overlapping peptide pool stimulation. The receptor source for this set is a human donor who received a COVID-19 vaccine.

The chain joins TRBV7-2 to TRBJ2-5; D possibly corresponds to TRBD2 (6 bases). The CDR3 extends over 13 amino acids. Germline V gene lookup returns CDR1 SGHTA and CDR2 FQGNSA. Trimming cost V 5 bases and J 5 bases, with 12 bases left between them. This CDR3 reads CASSPRRDETQYF. CDR3 nucleotides: TGTGCCAGCAGCCCTAGGAGGGATGAGACCCAGTACTTC.

V gene TRBV24-1 combines with J gene TRBJ2-3; 9 positions match TRBD2. CDR3 size: 15 residues. Losses at the gene ends were 5 bases for V and 3 bases for J; bases not matched to a gene: 5. Germline CDR1 reads KGHDR; CDR2 reads SFDVKD. This CDR3 reads CATSVAGALTDTQYF. CDR3 nucleotides: TGTGCCACCAGTGTAGCGGGGGCCCTAACAGATACGCAGTATTTT.

V is TRBV2 and J is TRBJ2-1; TRBD1 matches at 8 bases. With V trimmed by 4 bases and J by 6 bases, 2 bases remained unmatched. Germline V gives CDR1 SNHLY, CDR2 FYNNEI. The CDR3 covers 13 residues. The CDR3 reads CASSGDRFNEQFF. The CDR3 nucleotides are TGTGCCAGCAGTGGGGACAGGTTCAATGAGCAGTTCTTC.

The gene calls are TRBV9 and TRBJ2-1; 12 bases map to TRBD2. Trimming cost V 4 bases and J 7 bases; bases outside gene matches: 6. CDR1 and CDR2 from the germline V gene are SGDLS and YYNGEE. The CDR3 is 15 amino acids. The CDR3 here is CASSKGLAGKNEQFF. The CDR3 DNA sequence: TGTGCCAGCAGCAAGGGACTAGCGGGTAAAAATGAGCAGTTCTTC.

This clone has more than one count but fewer than ten. The chain uses TRBV3-1 (or the pseudogene TRBV3-2) and TRBJ2-1; D unresolved. Between the trimmed V and J ends, which lost 4 bases and 15 bases, there was a span of 16 bases. This CDR3 contains 12 residues. Germline V lookup: CDR1 LGHDT, CDR2 YNNKEL (reference sequence). CDR3 nucleotides: TGTGCCAGCAGCCCGACTTCTGGTAGTCCGTTCTTC. Translation gives CASSPTSGSPFF.